The next 20 T cell receptor beta chains were all read from a single sample in a study of cytomegalovirus exposure and HLA in healthy donors (dated by TCRdb to the late 2010s). The protocol used for the library was the immunoSEQ multiplex PCR assay. A mixture of 60 forward primers for TCR Vbeta segments and 13 reverse primers for TCR Jbeta segments was used in the multiplex PCR. The immuneACCESS repertoire file appears here via TCRdb, limited to in-frame rearrangements. These files lack a portion of the clones; in checked studies, under half of the deficit traces to unresolved V genes, and the cause of the others is not known. Counted in this sample were around 140,000 clones; about 80% of them appeared once. The ten largest clones capture 1.5% to 2% of the sample. The sequencing sample was made of PBMCs. The origin of the receptors is a woman aged 40 to 49 in good health and CMV-seronegative.

The V call is TRBV15, the J call TRBJ1-4, with a possible D match to TRBD1 (5 bases). This CDR3 has 16 residues. Trimming took 0 bases from V and 6 from J, leaving 14 bases between them. Germline assignment: CDR1 LNHNV and CDR2 YYDKDF (reference sequence). CDR3 sequence reads: CATSRDRGGGDEKLFF. The CDR3 bases are TGTGCCACCAGCAGAGATCGGGGGGGAGGGGATGAAAAACTGTTTTTT. The variable domain in full, completed from reference TRBV15 and TRBJ1-4, reads DAMVIQNPRYQVTQFGKPVTLSCSQTLNHNVMYWYQQKSSQAPKLLFHYYDKDFNNEADTPDNFQSRRPNTSFCFLDIRSPGLGDTAMYLCATSRDRGGGDEKLFFGSGTQLSVL.

The chain carries TRBV28 and TRBJ2-7, with D maybe TRBD2 (6 bases). Trimming removed 5 bases from V and 0 bases from J, with 14 bases in between. This CDR3 region has 15 residues. The germline V gene has CDR1 MDHEN and CDR2 SYDVKM. CDR3 protein: CASSPRGSSSYEQYF. CDR3 bases: TGTGCCAGCAGTCCCCGGGGGTCGAGCTCCTACGAGCAGTACTTC.

This sequence joins TRBV7-3 and TRBJ2-1; D gene unclear. The ends were cut back, 5 bases at V and 4 bases at J, with 15 bases in the middle. There are 15 residues in the CDR3. Germline CDR1 reads SGHTA; CDR2 reads FQGTGA. The CDR3 sequence: CASSPTGGAYNEQFF. CDR3 nucleotides: TGTGCCAGCAGCCCTACTGGCGGAGCATACAATGAGCAGTTCTTC.

This clone was detected only a few times. J is TRBJ2-7 and V is TRBV7-2, with 8 bases aligning to TRBD2. V was pared by 0 bases and J by 3 bases, with 10 bases of the junction left unmatched. The CDR3 spans 17 residues. Germline values: CDR1 SGHTA, CDR2 FQGNSA. The CDR3 bases are TGTGCCAGCAGCTTAGCGCGGAGCCGGGGACTAGACTACGAGCAGTACTTC. Translation gives CASSLARSRGLDYEQYF.

This clone was counted once. The V call is TRBV18, the J call TRBJ2-5, with 7 bases aligning to TRBD1. CDR3 length equals 12 residues. Germline loops: CDR1 KGHSH, CDR2 LQKENI. The V gene end was trimmed by 5 bases and the J gene end by 4 bases; junction bases not matched to a gene: 1. In nucleotides, the CDR3 is TGTGCCAGCTCATGGGACAGAGAGACCCAGTACTTC. It translates to CASSWDRETQYF.

This rearrangement joins TRBV9 to TRBJ1-2; 7 nucleotides align to TRBD1. The CDR3 spans 16 residues. Trimming took 2 bases from V and 8 from J; bases not matched to a gene: 15. Germline CDR1 and CDR2: SGDLS and YYNGEE. The CDR3 region has the DNA TGTGCCAGCAGCGTTACTAGGGACAGTCGCCCGGAGGGCTACACCTTC. It yields the protein CASSVTRDSRPEGYTF.

This chain links TRBV2 with TRBJ2-1; no firm D call. The length of the CDR3 is 14 residues. CDR1 is SNHLY and CDR2 is FYNNEI in the germline V gene. V dropped 7 bases and J dropped 3 bases, with 13 bases sitting between them. The CDR3, as DNA: TGTGCCAGCAACCCAAGTCCTAACTACAATGAGCAGTTCTTC. Residues: CASNPSPNYNEQFF.

The chain links TRBV5-6 to TRBJ2-3; 12 positions agree with TRBD2. Germline CDR1 SGHDT, CDR2 YYEEEE. The J segment lost 5 bases and the V segment lost 4 bases, leaving 2 bases of the junction unmatched. The CDR3 covers 14 residues. The CDR3, as DNA: TGTGCCAGCAGCCCTAGCGGGAGGGGAGATACGCAGTATTTT. Its protein product is CASSPSGRGDTQYF.

V usage is TRBV4-3 and J usage is TRBJ1-5; D is unclear. Germline loops: CDR1 LGHNA, CDR2 YSLEER. V was clipped by 0 bases and J by 6 bases, with 6 bases between them. The CDR3 runs 13 residues. In DNA, the CDR3 is TGCGCCAGCAGCCAAGATCTCAGTCAGCCCCAGCATTTT. The encoded protein is CASSQDLSQPQHF.

The chain employs TRBV18 and TRBJ1-4, with D possibly being TRBD1 (5 bases). Per the germline V gene, CDR1 is KGHSH and CDR2 is LQKENI. V lost 3 bases to trimming and J lost 6 bases, with 11 bases between them. The CDR3 consists of 14 residues. Here the CDR3 reads CASSPSTGDEKLFF. The CDR3 DNA reads as TGTGCCAGCTCACCCTCCACAGGCGATGAAAAACTGTTTTTT.

V gene TRBV20-1 combines with J gene TRBJ2-1; D remains unclear. This CDR3 region has 11 residues. In germline, CDR1 is DFQATT, CDR2 SNEGSKA (reference sequence). V was pared by 6 bases and J by 8 bases, with 11 bases between. CDR3 residues: CSATLTYEQFF. CDR3 in DNA: TGCAGTGCAACCCTGACTTATGAGCAGTTCTTC.

This clone has just a few counts. This chain uses TRBV28 with TRBJ1-5; D might be TRBD1 (5 bases). The germline V and J ends were trimmed by 4 bases and 5 bases, with 12 bases remaining between them. Germline V gene lookup returns CDR1 MDHEN and CDR2 SYDVKM. This CDR3 spans 14 amino acids. Here the CDR3 reads CASSSEGTHQPQHF. The CDR3 region has the DNA TGTGCCAGCAGTTCTGAGGGGACTCATCAGCCCCAGCATTTT. Full variable domain (remainder filled in from reference TRBV28 and TRBJ1-5): DVKVTQSSRYLVKRTGEKVFLECVQDMDHENMFWYRQDPGLGLRLIYFSYDVKMKEKGDIPEGYSVSREKKERFSLILESASTNQTSMYLCASSSEGTHQPQHFGDGTRLSIL.

The sample holds one count of this clone. The rearrangement joins TRBV19 to TRBJ1-1, with 8 bases aligning to TRBD1. The CDR3 covers 16 residues. Trimming cost V 7 bases and J 6 bases; bases outside gene matches: 16. Germline CDR1 reads LNHDA; CDR2 reads SQIVND (reference sequence). The CDR3 DNA reads TGTGCCAGTAAGCCCGACCGGACAGGGATTAAGGCTGAAGCTTTCTTT. This encodes CASKPDRTGIKAEAFF.

The V gene is TRBV5-1, the J gene TRBJ2-7; 8 nucleotides line up with TRBD2. The CDR3 has 14 amino acids. The germline V gene has CDR1 SGHRS and CDR2 YFSETQ. With 2 bases clipped from V and 5 bases from J, the junction kept 6 bases outside the gene matches. The CDR3, as DNA: TGCGCCAGCAGCTTTAGCGGGACATCGAACGAGCAGTACTTC. Residues: CASSFSGTSNEQYF.

The CDR3 reads CASSPGPAYEQYF. In DNA form, the CDR3 reads TGTGCCAGCTCACCGGGGCCTGCCTACGAGCAGTACTTC. This chain connects TRBV18 to TRBJ2-7; maybe TRBD1 (5 bases). The V end lost 3 bases, the J end lost 2 bases, and 8 bases lay between the germline ends. The CDR3 has 13 residues. Germline-derived CDR1 and CDR2 are KGHSH and LQKENI.

The chain is built from TRBV11-1 and TRBJ2-3; D is possibly TRBD2 (5 bases). Trimming pared 7 bases from V and 12 bases from J, leaving 20 bases between. Germline V CDR1 and CDR2: SGHAT, FQDESV (reference sequence). This CDR3 is 13 amino acids long. The CDR3 here is CASNPSVGGAQYF. In DNA form, the CDR3 reads TGTGCCAGCAACCCATCGGTAGGAGGCGCTCAGTATTTT.

Only a few counts were recorded for this clone. The chain combines TRBV7-9 with TRBJ1-5, with D unresolved. The V gene lost 6 bases and the J gene lost 4 bases, with 10 bases spanning the gap. The length of the CDR3 is 13 residues. From germline, CDR1 is SEHNR and CDR2 FQNEAQ (reference sequence). This CDR3 reads CASSSHLNQPQHF. The CDR3 bases are TGTGCCAGCAGTTCTCATCTAAATCAGCCCCAGCATTTT.

V usage is TRBV4-3 and J usage is TRBJ2-1; D call uncertain. Germline CDR1 LGHNA, CDR2 YSLEER. The V gene lost 2 bases and the J gene lost 5 bases, with 13 bases spanning the gap. The CDR3 length is 15 residues. CDR3 protein: CASSQWSIANNEQFF. The CDR3 DNA is TGCGCCAGCAGCCAATGGTCCATCGCTAACAATGAGCAGTTCTTC.

The chain has TRBV5-8 and TRBJ1-2; 11 nucleotides match TRBD1. V was pared by 3 bases and J by 6 bases, with 13 bases of the junction left unmatched. Germline CDR1 is SGHTS and CDR2 is YDEGEE. The CDR3 is made up of 17 amino acids. CDR3 DNA: TGTGCCAGCAGCTCCCAGGACAGGGGGCCCGAGGGAGATGGCTACACCTTC. It codes for CASSSQDRGPEGDGYTF.

The genes are TRBV13 and TRBJ2-3, with D tentatively TRBD2 (5 bases). V gave up 5 bases and J gave up 2 bases, with 14 bases separating them. This CDR3 contains 15 residues. Germline assignment: CDR1 PRHDT and CDR2 FYEKMQ (reference sequence). The chain's CDR3 is CASSLEGRVTDTQYF. CDR3 nucleotides: TGTGCCAGCAGCCTCGAGGGTAGGGTCACAGATACGCAGTATTTT.